The rows below give T cell receptor beta chains drawn from one sample of a study of CD8+CD57+ T cells in acquired aplastic anemia. In TCRdb, the reads were re-called with MiXCR into one record per CDR3 protein. The sample carries 55,000 to 80,000 distinct CDR3 sequences, roughly half recorded once. Sequenced material: sorted CD4+, CD8+, or CD8+CD57+ T cells (not recorded which) from PBMCs. The receptors stem from a human donor in good health, serving as a control. The CDR3 runs from the conserved cysteine through the conserved F or W. D genes are given only for firm matches. Expanded clones get a size class; other rows say once, few or many, or leave the size out.

V gene,J gene,D gene,clone size,CDR3 protein,CDR3 DNA
TRBV12-3/TRBV12-4,TRBJ2-5,NA,NA,CASSYSRLAKTQYF,TGTGCCAGCAGTTACTCCCGGCTAGCGAAGACCCAGTACTTC
TRBV19,TRBJ2-7,TRBD1,NA,CASSAGTGTYEQYF,TGTGCCAGTAGTGCCGGGACAGGGACCTACGAGCAGTACTTC
TRBV2,TRBJ2-7,NA,NA,CASTSGHFYEQYF,TGTGCCAGCACTTCGGGACATTTCTACGAGCAGTACTTC
TRBV29-1,TRBJ1-5,NA,NA,CSVARQGVNQPQHF,TGCAGCGTTGCCAGGCAGGGAGTCAATCAGCCCCAGCATTTT
TRBV13,TRBJ2-7,NA,many,CASSAGSGGGYEQYF,TGTGCCAGCAGCGCCGGAAGCGGAGGAGGGTACGAGCAGTACTTC
TRBV10-3,TRBJ1-2,TRBD1,NA,CASSEGQGNYGYTF,TGTGCCAGCAGTGAGGGACAGGGGAACTATGGCTACACCTTC
TRBV19,TRBJ2-5,TRBD2,NA,CASSIEPVGAGGLYSAKETRYF,TGTGCCAGTAGTATAGAACCCGTGGGCGCGGGGGGCCTTTACTCGGCTAAGGAGACCCGGTACTTC
TRBV20-1,TRBJ1-5,NA,many,CSARGGTGSNQPQHF,TGCAGTGCTAGAGGGGGAACAGGTAGCAATCAGCCCCAGCATTTT
TRBV20-1,TRBJ2-1,TRBD1,NA,CSARDTRTGENEQFF,TGCAGTGCTAGAGATACCAGGACAGGGGAGAATGAGCAGTTCTTC
TRBV2,TRBJ1-1,NA,once,CASSETGDMNTEAFF,TGTGCCAGCAGTGAAACGGGGGACATGAACACTGAAGCTTTCTTT
TRBV15,TRBJ2-7,NA,NA,CATSSAGPGYEQYF,TGTGCCACCAGCAGCGCGGGACCAGGCTACGAGCAGTACTTC
TRBV25-1,TRBJ1-2,TRBD1,once,CASSTGTGSGYTF,TGTGCCAGCAGCACCGGGACAGGGAGTGGCTACACCTTC
TRBV6-5,TRBJ1-6,TRBD1,medium-sized,CASSSLPGQGNSPLHF,TGTGCCAGCAGTTCCCTCCCGGGACAGGGTAATTCACCCCTCCACTTT
TRBV2,TRBJ1-4,NA,once,CASLAATNEKLFF,TGTGCCAGCCTAGCAGCAACTAATGAAAAACTGTTTTTT
TRBV7-9,TRBJ2-7,NA,once,CASSFSGAVRSEQYF,TGTGCCAGCAGCTTTTCCGGGGCGGTCCGTTCTGAGCAGTACTTC
TRBV7-8,TRBJ1-2,NA,medium-sized,CASSLGQGNTF,TGTGCCAGCAGCTTAGGCCAGGGGAACACCTTC
TRBV20-1,TRBJ2-1,TRBD2,many,CSARDRGLASVF,TGCAGTGCTAGAGATCGGGGACTAGCCTCGGTCTTC
TRBV14,TRBJ2-3,TRBD2,many,CASSLLAGGLTDTQYF,TGTGCCAGCAGCCTTCTAGCGGGAGGGCTCACAGATACGCAGTATTTT
TRBV20-1,TRBJ1-2,NA,medium-sized,CRVGRRNYGYTF,TGCAGGGTTGGCAGGCGTAACTATGGCTACACCTTC
TRBV5-4,TRBJ1-5,NA,many,CASSFDSNQPQHF,TGTGCCAGCAGCTTCGACAGTAATCAGCCCCAGCATTTT
TRBV4-2,TRBJ2-5,NA,many,CASSHPLVSQETQYF,TGTGCCAGCAGCCACCCGCTAGTATCCCAAGAGACCCAGTACTTC